This T cell receptor beta chain came from a study of blood T cell repertoires in COVID-19. Study summary: In each case, the material was cDNA or gDNA derived from T cells, B-cell-depleted T cells, or PBMCs.

Method: immunoSEQ multiplex PCR; TCRdb's copy keeps in-frame clones and lacks some. Found here are roughly 140,000 clones, 88% of them singletons; the top ten hold about 1.2%. Participants came from some 23 US areas, aged roughly 18 to 90 years. The CDR3 is 14 residues long. Germline CDR1 MDHEN, CDR2 SYDVKM. The V and J ends lost 6 bases and 7 bases, in that order; junction bases with no gene match: 8. The receptor's source is a woman aged 25 to 45 with acute COVID-19. The chain carries TRBV28 and TRBJ1-4, with 7 bases matching TRBD1. The specimen was PBMCs or T cells enriched from blood (not recorded which). DNA for the CDR3: TGTGCCAGCAGCTACAGGGGTTCCGGTGAAAAACTGTTTTTT. It specifies CASSYRGSGEKLFF.